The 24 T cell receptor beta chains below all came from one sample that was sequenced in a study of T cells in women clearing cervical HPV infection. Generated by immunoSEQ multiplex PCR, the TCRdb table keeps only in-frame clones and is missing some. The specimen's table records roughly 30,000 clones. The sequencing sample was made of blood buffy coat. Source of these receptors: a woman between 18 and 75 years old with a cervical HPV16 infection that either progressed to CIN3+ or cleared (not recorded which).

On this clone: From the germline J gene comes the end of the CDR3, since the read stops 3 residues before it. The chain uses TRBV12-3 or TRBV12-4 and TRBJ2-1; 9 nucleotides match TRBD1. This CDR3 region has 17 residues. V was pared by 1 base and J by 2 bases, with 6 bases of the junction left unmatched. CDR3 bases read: TGTGCCAGCAGTTTAGGATTTCGGACAGGGGCCTACAATGAG. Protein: CASSLGFRTGAYNE. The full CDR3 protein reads CASSLGFRTGAYNEQFF.

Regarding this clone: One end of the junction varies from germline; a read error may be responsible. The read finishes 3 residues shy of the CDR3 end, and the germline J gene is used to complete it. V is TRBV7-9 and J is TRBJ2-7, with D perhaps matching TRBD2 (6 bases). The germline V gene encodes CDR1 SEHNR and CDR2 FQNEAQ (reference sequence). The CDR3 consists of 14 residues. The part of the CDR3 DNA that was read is TGTGCCGGCAGCTTAGCTAGCGTCCCCTACGAG. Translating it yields CAGSLASVPYE. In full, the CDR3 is CAGSLASVPYEQYF.

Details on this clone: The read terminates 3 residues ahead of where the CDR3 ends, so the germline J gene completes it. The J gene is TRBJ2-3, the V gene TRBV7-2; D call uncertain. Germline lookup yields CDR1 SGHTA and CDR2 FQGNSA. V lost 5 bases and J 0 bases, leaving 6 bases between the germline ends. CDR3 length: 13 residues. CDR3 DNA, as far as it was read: TGTGCCAGCAGCCCCCTTAGCACAGATACG. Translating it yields CASSPLSTDT. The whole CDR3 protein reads CASSPLSTDTQYF.

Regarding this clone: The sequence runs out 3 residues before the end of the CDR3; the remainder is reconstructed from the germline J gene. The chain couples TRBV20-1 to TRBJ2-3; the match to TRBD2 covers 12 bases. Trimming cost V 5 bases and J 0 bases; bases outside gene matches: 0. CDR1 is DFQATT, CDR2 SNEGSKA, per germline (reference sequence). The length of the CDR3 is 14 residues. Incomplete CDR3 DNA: TGCAGTGCTCTAGCGGGGGGGAGCACAGATACG. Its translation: CSALAGGSTDT. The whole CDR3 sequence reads CSALAGGSTDTQYF.

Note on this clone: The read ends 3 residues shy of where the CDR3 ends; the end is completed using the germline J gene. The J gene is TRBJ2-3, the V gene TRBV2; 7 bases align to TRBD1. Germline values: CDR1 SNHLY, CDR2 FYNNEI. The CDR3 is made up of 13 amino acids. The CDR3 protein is CASSVGQAQPQYF. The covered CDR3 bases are TGTGCCAGCAGCGTTGGACAGGCTCAGCCG.

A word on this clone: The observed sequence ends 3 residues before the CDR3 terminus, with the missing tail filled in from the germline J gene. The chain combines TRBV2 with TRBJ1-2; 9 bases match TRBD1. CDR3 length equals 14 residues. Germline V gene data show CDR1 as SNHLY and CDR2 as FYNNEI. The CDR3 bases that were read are TGTGCCAGCAGACGGACAGGGGATTCCTACGAC. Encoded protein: CASRRTGDSYD. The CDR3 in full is CASRRTGDSYDYTF.

The CDR3 bases that were read are TGTGCCAGCAGTTACCAATCAGGCCAGCCG. It specifies CASSYQSGQP. The full CDR3 sequence reads CASSYQSGQPQYF. J is TRBJ2-3 and V is TRBV6-2 or TRBV6-3; D is undetermined. With the read ending 3 residues before the CDR3 end, the germline J gene is used to fill in that end. Per germline, CDR1 MNHEY and CDR2 SVGEGT. The CDR3 runs to 13 residues.

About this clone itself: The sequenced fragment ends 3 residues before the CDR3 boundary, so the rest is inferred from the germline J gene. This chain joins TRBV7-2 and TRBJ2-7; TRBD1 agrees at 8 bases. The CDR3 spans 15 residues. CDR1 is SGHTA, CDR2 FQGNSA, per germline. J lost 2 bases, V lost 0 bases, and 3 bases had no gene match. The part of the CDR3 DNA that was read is TGTGCCAGCAGCTTAGCACAGACAGGGGCCTACGAG. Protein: CASSLAQTGAYE. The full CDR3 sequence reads CASSLAQTGAYEQYF.

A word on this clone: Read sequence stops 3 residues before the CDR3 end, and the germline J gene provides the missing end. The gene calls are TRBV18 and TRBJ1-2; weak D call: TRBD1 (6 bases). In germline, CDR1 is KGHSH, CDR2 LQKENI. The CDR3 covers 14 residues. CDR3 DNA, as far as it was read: TGTGCCAGCTCACACCCGGACAGCCCCAATGAC. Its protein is CASSHPDSPND. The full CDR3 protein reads CASSHPDSPNDYTF.

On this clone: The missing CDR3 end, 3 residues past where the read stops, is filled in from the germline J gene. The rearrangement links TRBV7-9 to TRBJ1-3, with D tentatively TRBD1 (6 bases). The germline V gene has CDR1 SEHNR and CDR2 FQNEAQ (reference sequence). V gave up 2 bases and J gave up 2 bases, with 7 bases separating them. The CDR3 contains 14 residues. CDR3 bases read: TGTGCCAGCAGCTTAACAGGGACTGGAAACACC. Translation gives CASSLTGTGNT. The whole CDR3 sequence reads CASSLTGTGNTIYF.

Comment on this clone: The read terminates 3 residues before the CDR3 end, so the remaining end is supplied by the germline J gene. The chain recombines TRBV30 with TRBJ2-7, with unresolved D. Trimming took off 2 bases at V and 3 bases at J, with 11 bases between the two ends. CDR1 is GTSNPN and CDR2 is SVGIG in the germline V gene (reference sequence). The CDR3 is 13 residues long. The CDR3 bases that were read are TGTGCCTGGAGTTTCGACACGGACTACGAG. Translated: CAWSFDTDYE. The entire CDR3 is CAWSFDTDYEQYF.

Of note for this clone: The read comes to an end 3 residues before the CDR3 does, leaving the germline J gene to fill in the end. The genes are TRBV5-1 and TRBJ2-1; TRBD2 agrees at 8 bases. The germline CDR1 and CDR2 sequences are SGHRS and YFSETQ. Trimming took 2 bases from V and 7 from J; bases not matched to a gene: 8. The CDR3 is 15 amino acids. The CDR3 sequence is CASSFGGTRRNEQFF. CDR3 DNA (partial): TGCGCCAGCAGCTTTGGCGGGACTAGGAGAAATGAG.

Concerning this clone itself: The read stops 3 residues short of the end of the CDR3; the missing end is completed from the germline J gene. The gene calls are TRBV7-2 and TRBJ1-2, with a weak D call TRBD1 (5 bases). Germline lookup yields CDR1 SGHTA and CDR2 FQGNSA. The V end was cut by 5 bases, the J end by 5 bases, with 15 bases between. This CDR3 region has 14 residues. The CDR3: CASSPSVTEYGYTF. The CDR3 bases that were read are TGTGCCAGCAGCCCTTCTGTGACAGAATATGGC.

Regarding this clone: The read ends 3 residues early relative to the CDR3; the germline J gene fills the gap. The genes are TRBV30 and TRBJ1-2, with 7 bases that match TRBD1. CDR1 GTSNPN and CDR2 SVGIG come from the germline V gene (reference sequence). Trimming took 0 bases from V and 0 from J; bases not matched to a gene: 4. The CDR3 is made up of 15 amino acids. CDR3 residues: CAWSVTGTANYGYTF. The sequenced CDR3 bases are TGTGCCTGGAGTGTGACGGGGACAGCTAACTATGGC.

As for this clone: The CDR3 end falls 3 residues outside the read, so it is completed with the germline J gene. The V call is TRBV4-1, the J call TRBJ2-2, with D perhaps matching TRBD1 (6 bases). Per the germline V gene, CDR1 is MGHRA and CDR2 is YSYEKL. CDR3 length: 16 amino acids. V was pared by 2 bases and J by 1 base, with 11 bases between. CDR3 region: CASSQFETGNTGELFF. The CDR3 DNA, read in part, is TGCGCCAGCAGCCAATTTGAGACAGGGAACACCGGGGAG.

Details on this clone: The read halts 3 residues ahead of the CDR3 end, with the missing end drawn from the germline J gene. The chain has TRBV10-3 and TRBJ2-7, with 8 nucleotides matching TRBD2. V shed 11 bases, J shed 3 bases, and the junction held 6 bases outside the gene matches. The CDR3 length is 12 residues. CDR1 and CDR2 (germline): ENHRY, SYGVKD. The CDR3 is CAARTSRYEQYF. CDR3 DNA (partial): TGTGCCGCCAGGACTAGCCGCTACGAG.

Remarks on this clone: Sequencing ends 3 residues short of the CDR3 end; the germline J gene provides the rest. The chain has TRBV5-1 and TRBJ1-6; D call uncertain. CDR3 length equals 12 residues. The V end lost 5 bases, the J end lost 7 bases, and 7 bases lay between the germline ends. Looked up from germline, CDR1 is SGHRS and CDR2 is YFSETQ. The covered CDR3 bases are TGCGCCAGCAGTCCCGGGAATTCACCC. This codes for CASSPGNSP. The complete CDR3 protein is CASSPGNSPLHF.

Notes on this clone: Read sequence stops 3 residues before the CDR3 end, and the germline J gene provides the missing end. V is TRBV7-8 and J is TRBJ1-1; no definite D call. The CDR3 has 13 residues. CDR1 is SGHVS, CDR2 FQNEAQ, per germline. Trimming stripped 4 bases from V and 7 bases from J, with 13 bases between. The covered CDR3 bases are TGTGCCAGCAGCTCGGGGAGGCTTGATGAA. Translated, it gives CASSSGRLDE. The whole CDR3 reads CASSSGRLDEAFF.

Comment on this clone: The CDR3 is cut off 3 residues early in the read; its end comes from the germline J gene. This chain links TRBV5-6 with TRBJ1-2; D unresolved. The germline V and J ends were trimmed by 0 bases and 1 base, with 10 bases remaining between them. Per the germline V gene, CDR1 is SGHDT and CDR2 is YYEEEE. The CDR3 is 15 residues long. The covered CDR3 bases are TGTGCCAGCAGCTTGGGACAAAGTTTTAACTATGGC. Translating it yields CASSLGQSFNYG. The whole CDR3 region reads CASSLGQSFNYGYTF.

CDR3 DNA, as far as it was read: TGTGCCAGCAGCTTCGGAGGGAGGGGCGGTTACAATGAG. Residues: CASSFGGRGGYNE. The entire CDR3 is CASSFGGRGGYNEQFF. The gene calls are TRBV5-4 and TRBJ2-1; TRBD2 matches 7 bases. The DNA ends 3 residues before the CDR3 does, and the rest of the CDR3 is filled in from the germline J gene. Trimming took 2 bases from V and 4 from J; bases not matched to a gene: 9. Germline-derived CDR1 and CDR2 are SGHNT and YYREEE (reference sequence). The CDR3 totals 16 residues.

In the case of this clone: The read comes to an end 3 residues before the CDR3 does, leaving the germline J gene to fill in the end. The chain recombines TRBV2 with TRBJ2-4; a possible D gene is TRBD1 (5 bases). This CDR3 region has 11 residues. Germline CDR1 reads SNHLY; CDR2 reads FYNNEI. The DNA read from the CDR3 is TGTGCCAGCAGGACAGTGTATGGT. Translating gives CASRTVYG. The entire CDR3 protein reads CASRTVYGQYF.

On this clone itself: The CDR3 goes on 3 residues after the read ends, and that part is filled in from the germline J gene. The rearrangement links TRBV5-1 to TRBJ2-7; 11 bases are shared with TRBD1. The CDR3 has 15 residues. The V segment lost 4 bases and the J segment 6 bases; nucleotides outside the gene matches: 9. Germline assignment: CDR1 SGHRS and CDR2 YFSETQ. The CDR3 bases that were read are TGCGCCAGCAGCCAACGGACAGGGGGCTTTGGCGAG. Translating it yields CASSQRTGGFGE. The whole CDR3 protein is CASSQRTGGFGEQYF. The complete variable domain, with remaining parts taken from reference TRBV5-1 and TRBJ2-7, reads KAGVTQTPRYLIKTRGQQVTLSCSPISGHRSVSWYQQTPGQGLQFLFEYFSETQRNKGNFPGRFSGRQFSNSRSEMNVSTLELGDSALYLCASSQRTGGFGEQYFGPGTRLTVT.

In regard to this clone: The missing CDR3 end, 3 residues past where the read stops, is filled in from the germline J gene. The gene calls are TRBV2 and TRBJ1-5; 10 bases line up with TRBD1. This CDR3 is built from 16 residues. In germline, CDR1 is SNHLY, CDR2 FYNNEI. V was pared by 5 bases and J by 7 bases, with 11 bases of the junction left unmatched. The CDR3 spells CASSYPGQGSGQPQHF. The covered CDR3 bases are TGTGCCAGCAGTTATCCGGGACAGGGGTCCGGGCAGCCC.

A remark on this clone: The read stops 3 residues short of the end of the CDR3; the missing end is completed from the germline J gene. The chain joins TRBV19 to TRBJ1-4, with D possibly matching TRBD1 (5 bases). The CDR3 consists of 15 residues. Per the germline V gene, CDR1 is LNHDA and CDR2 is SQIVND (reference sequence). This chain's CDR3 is CASSPLLQGGSPLFF. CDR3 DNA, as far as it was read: TGTGCCAGTAGTCCGTTGTTGCAGGGAGGCTCACCA.